This record looks at one T cell receptor beta chain sequence and its context. TCRdb keeps only in-frame clones here, not all; method: immunoSEQ multiplex PCR. In the table there are 300,000 to 400,000 clones, about nine tenths of which are singletons. This entry comes from a study of Ad26.COV2.S vaccination and SARS-CoV-2 variants. Trimming removed 7 bases from V and 3 bases from J; junction bases left unmatched: 2. CDR3 size: 12 residues. As to treatment: about 20 received Ad26.COV2.S at low or high dose, single or two shots; a few received placebo; per-sample allocation not given. Sampling occurred on day 63 after the first vaccine or placebo injection.

The sequence was obtained from a person aged 18 to 59 who received the Ad26.COV2.S COVID-19 vaccine or a placebo. Sequencing was performed on peripheral blood, taken in a trial of Ad26.COV2.S vaccine versus placebo. The J gene is TRBJ1-1, the V gene TRBV12-3 or TRBV12-4; 7 nucleotides match TRBD1. CDR3 bases: TGTGCCAGCAATGACAGGGACACTGAAGCTTTCTTT. It yields the protein CASNDRDTEAFF.